This is a list of T cell receptor beta chains from one sample in a study of blood T cell repertoires in COVID-19. Libraries were prepared by immunoSEQ multiplex PCR; TCRdb keeps only in-frame clonotypes and omits some of them. Of 200,000 to 250,000 clones in the sample, about 78% were seen once. Sequencing input: peripheral blood. Receptor source: a woman aged 70-85 years with acute or convalescent COVID-19. Each CDR3 is given with its conserved first and last residue. The D gene is left open where the match is weak. For some rows the clone size is stated as once, few or many, or as a class when expanded; others skip it.

v_call	j_call	clone_size	d_call	cdr3_aa	cdr3_nt
TRBV11-2	TRBJ2-3	once	.	CASSSPRGTDTQYF	TGTGCCAGCAGCTCCCCCCGGGGGACAGATACGCAGTATTTT
TRBV6-5	TRBJ1-2	.	.	CASSSIGGSYGYTF	TGTGCCAGCAGCTCGATCGGGGGATCTTATGGCTACACCTTC
TRBV10-3	TRBJ1-1	few	.	CAIGAGLTEAFF	TGTGCCATCGGAGCCGGACTCACTGAAGCTTTCTTT
TRBV18	TRBJ1-1	.	.	CASSSPDGPREKAFF	TGTGCCAGCTCGTCACCAGACGGCCCCCGGGAGAAAGCTTTCTTT
TRBV5-1	TRBJ2-7	.	TRBD2	CASSLAASGKYEQYF	TGCGCCAGCAGCTTGGCGGCTAGCGGGAAATACGAGCAGTACTTC
TRBV5-1	TRBJ2-7	.	TRBD2	CASSSKFGLAGGFEQYF	TGCGCCAGCAGCTCCAAATTCGGACTAGCGGGAGGCTTTGAGCAGTACTTC
TRBV19	TRBJ2-3	.	TRBD2	CASSAETSGRPPGTDTQYF	TGTGCCAGTAGTGCGGAGACTAGCGGGAGGCCTCCGGGCACAGATACGCAGTATTTT
TRBV10-1	TRBJ2-3	.	.	CASSVSTGGSTDTQYF	TGCGCCAGCAGTGTTTCGACTGGCGGGAGCACAGATACGCAGTATTTT
TRBV5-1	TRBJ1-3	.	.	CASSWAGAGNTIYF	TGCGCCAGCAGTTGGGCGGGGGCTGGAAACACCATATATTTT
TRBV19	TRBJ2-7	.	TRBD1	CASSPTGGYEQYF	TGTGCCAGTAGCCCGACAGGGGGCTACGAGCAGTACTTC
TRBV2	TRBJ1-4	.	.	CASSYQGPRPEKLFF	TGTGCCAGCAGTTACCAGGGGCCAAGGCCGGAAAAACTGTTTTTT
TRBV5-1	TRBJ1-2	.	TRBD1	CASSLVQGDYGYTF	TGCGCCAGCAGCTTGGTCCAGGGGGACTATGGCTACACCTTC
TRBV7-2	TRBJ2-7	.	TRBD2	CASSRGLAGTYEQYF	TGTGCCAGCAGCCGGGGACTAGCGGGAACCTACGAGCAGTACTTC
TRBV2	TRBJ1-5	.	.	CASSEARVMNSNQPQHF	TGTGCCAGCAGTGAAGCGAGGGTGATGAATAGCAATCAGCCCCAGCATTTT
TRBV7-9	TRBJ2-1	.	TRBD2	CASSLRAGGSSYNEQFF	TGTGCCAGCAGCTTACGCGCGGGAGGGAGCTCCTACAATGAGCAGTTCTTC
TRBV21-1	TRBJ2-1	few	.	CASSKGRPNPPYNEQFF	TGTGCCAGCAGCAAAGGGAGGCCCAACCCCCCCTACAATGAGCAGTTCTTC
TRBV4-2	TRBJ2-7	once	TRBD2	CASSQALRVNSAGVPIMNEQYF	TGTGCCAGCAGCCAAGCCTTGAGGGTCAACTCAGCGGGAGTCCCAATCATGAACGAGCAGTACTTC
TRBV5-4	TRBJ2-5	.	.	CASSRGLQETQYF	TGTGCCAGCAGCCGGGGGTTACAAGAGACCCAGTACTTC
TRBV2	TRBJ2-3	few	.	CASSEVLARDTQYF	TGTGCCAGCAGTGAAGTTCTAGCTAGGGATACGCAGTATTTT
TRBV28	TRBJ1-1	.	.	CASSPHNRGGPGEAFF	TGTGCCAGCAGTCCCCATAATAGGGGGGGACCGGGTGAAGCTTTCTTT
TRBV6-5	TRBJ1-6	.	TRBD1	CASSYGDSDSPLHF	TGTGCCAGCAGTTACGGGGACAGTGACTCACCCCTCCACTTT
TRBV6-5	TRBJ1-1	.	.	CASSYTSNDRNTEAFF	TGTGCCAGCAGTTACACTTCCAACGACAGGAACACTGAAGCTTTCTTT
TRBV7-9	TRBJ2-7	.	TRBD1	CASSSGTGAEQYF	TGTGCCAGCAGCTCAGGGACAGGGGCCGAGCAGTACTTC